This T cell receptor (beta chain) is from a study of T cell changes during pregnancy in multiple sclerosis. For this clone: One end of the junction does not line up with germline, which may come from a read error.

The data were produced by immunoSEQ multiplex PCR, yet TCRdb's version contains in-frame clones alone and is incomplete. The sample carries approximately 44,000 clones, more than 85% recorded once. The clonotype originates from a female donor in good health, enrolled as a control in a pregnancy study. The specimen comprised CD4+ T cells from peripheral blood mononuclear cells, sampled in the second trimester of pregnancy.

This CDR3 reads CASSQDWAGIRPLF. The DNA of the CDR3 is TGCGCCAGCAGCCAAGATTGGGCCGGGATTCGTCCCCTCTTC. The chain recombines TRBV4-1 with TRBJ2-1; tentative D call: TRBD2 (5 bases). This CDR3 contains 14 residues. The germline V gene encodes CDR1 MGHRA and CDR2 YSYEKL.